This T cell receptor beta chain was sequenced during a study of blood T cell repertoires in COVID-19. Study overall: The origin of the acute and convalescent COVID-19 samples was the United States, Italy and Spain.

In the source study's methods: Researchers report that nucleated cell counts were estimated from reference gene primer amplification. This table comes from immunoSEQ multiplex PCR, and its TCRdb copy is limited to in-frame clones, with some not included. That table gives V, J and clone size, and the DNA gave D and trimming. This sample carries under 100,000 clones, 90% of them seen once, and the ten largest clones take 4.5% to 5.5%. The clonotype comes from a middle-aged man with acute or convalescent COVID-19. Sequencing used peripheral blood.

The CDR3 here is CSVTASLNYGYTF. In DNA, the CDR3 is TGCAGCGTTACCGCTTCACTTAACTATGGCTACACCTTC. This chain uses TRBV29-1 with TRBJ1-2; D unclear. The CDR3 runs 13 residues. Trimming removed 5 bases from V and 1 base from J, with 11 bases in between. Germline CDR1 SQVTM, CDR2 ANQGSEA.